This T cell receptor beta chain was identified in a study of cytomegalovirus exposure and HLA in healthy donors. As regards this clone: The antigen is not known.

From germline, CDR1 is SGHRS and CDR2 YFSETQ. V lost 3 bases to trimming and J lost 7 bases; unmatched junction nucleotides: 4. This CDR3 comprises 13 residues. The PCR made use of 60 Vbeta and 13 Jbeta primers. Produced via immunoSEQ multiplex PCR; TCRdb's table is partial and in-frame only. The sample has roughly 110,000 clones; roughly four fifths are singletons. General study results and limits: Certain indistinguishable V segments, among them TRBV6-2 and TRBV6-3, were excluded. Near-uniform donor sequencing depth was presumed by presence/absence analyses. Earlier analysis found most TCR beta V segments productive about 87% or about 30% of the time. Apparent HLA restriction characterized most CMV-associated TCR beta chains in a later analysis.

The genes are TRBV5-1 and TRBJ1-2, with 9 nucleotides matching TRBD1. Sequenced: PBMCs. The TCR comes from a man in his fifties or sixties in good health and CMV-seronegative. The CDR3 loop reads CASSWDRAGGYTF. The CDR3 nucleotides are TGCGCCAGCAGCTGGGACAGGGCGGGTGGCTACACCTTC.